The subject of this entry is one T cell receptor (beta chain). Its antigen is not known. The data were produced by immunoSEQ multiplex PCR, yet TCRdb's version contains in-frame clones alone and is incomplete. Seen here are roughly 2.2 million clones, approximately 95% observed once, and the top ten hold 0.39%. This sample was taken from a study of shared clonotypes between healthy human individuals. The study, taken as a whole, reports: On the whole, naive subsets had larger estimated richness than memory subsets had.

The CDR3 length is 14 residues. Germline-derived CDR1 and CDR2 are SGDLS and YYNGEE. The trim removed 1 base at V and 6 bases at J, leaving 2 bases unmatched. Sequencing used naive CD4+ T cells from PBMCs. Subset meaning: CD45RA+ positively selected. The chain carries TRBV9 and TRBJ2-7; 12 bases fit TRBD1. The receptor was derived from a man in his late teens or twenties in good health. Some clones in this sample may be carry-over from other donors' samples. As DNA, the CDR3 is TGTGCCAGCAGCGTAAGGGACAGGGGGCGCGAGCAGTACTTC. It encodes CASSVRDRGREQYF.